A single sample gave rise to the 21 T cell receptor beta chains below, sequenced in a study of post-analysis software for immune sequencing data. TCR beta libraries were prepared from cDNA with unique molecular identifiers. TCRdb re-called the PCR reads through MiXCR, storing one row per CDR3 protein. The table lists hundreds of thousands of distinct CDR3 sequences, 25% to 30% of them singletons, with more than 0.55% in the top ten. Whole-study results and caveats: Several TRBV segments (TRBV5-6, TRBV5-1 and TRBV20-1 among them) occurred more frequently in patients than in controls.

The antigens these receptors bind are not known. Sequenced material: blood. These TCRs come from a girl aged 5-17 years with multiple sclerosis.

This clonotype was picked up one time. V is TRBV2 and J is TRBJ2-1; D is unresolved. CDR1 is SNHLY, CDR2 FYNNEI, per germline. Trimming shortened V by 7 bases and J by 7 bases, and 17 bases separated the two germline ends. This CDR3 has 14 residues. The CDR3 DNA sequence: TGTGCCAGCATCGCGGAACCTATCGGGAATGAGCAGTTCTTC. It yields the protein CASIAEPIGNEQFF.

About this clonotype itself: Relative to the germline gene, one junction end is altered; a read error may explain this. This rearrangement joins TRBV20-1 to TRBJ2-7; tentatively, D is TRBD1 or TRBD2 (6 bases each). CDR1 DFQATT and CDR2 SNEGSKA come from the germline V gene (reference sequence). CDR3 length: 15 residues. In nucleotides, the CDR3 is TGCAGTACTAGCCTTCCCGGGCAGGGGTCCTACGAGCAGTACTTC. This encodes CSTSLPGQGSYEQYF.

To note about this clonotype: A read error may be the cause here, since a much bigger clone is one base away. This sequence joins TRBV2 and TRBJ2-3; TRBD2 matches 9 bases. The ends lost 6 bases at V and 2 bases at J; junction bases unmatched: 3. Germline lookup yields CDR1 SNHLY and CDR2 FYNNEI. The CDR3 totals 14 residues. CDR3 amino acids: CASSRTSDTDTQYF. CDR3 coding DNA: TGTGCCAGCAGCCGGACTAGCGACACAGATACGCAGTATTTT.

The rearrangement links TRBV20-1 to TRBJ2-7; D uncertain. Trimming took 0 bases from V and 5 from J, leaving 8 bases between them. Germline lookup yields CDR1 DFQATT and CDR2 SNEGSKA (reference sequence). The CDR3 has 12 residues. CDR3 DNA sequence: TGCAGTGCTAGAGATATGGGCGACGAGCAGTACTTC. Encoded protein: CSARDMGDEQYF.

This chain joins TRBV6-2 or TRBV6-3 and TRBJ2-5; 7 bases fit TRBD2. The ends lost 8 bases at V and 1 base at J; junction bases unmatched: 10. Germline CDR1 is MNHEY and CDR2 is SVGEGT. The CDR3 is 15 amino acids. The CDR3 nucleotides read TGTGCCAGCCTGGGAGGAGCGGGACTCCAAGAGACCCAGTACTTC. It specifies CASLGGAGLQETQYF.

The chain links TRBV6-1 to TRBJ2-7; TRBD1 is a possible D gene (5 bases). Trimming pared 4 bases from V and 2 bases from J, leaving 9 bases between. Germline CDR1 is MNHNS and CDR2 is SASEGT. This CDR3 has 13 amino acids. In nucleotides, the CDR3 is TGTGCCAGCAGTGTCAGGGCAACCTACGAGCAGTACTTC. Its protein is CASSVRATYEQYF.

The chain recombines TRBV28 with TRBJ1-1; no firm D call. Germline CDR1 reads MDHEN; CDR2 reads SYDVKM. The CDR3 length is 11 residues. V was trimmed by 3 bases and J by 6 bases, leaving 5 bases between them. CDR3 amino acids: CASSFKAEAFF. CDR3 bases: TGTGCCAGCAGTTTCAAGGCTGAAGCTTTCTTT.

As to this clonotype: This clone may be a read error of a much larger clone one base away. The CDR3 bases are TGCAGCGTTGAATCGGTAGGGCTAGCGGGAGTCAATGAGCAGTACTTC. Protein: CSVESVGLAGVNEQYF. The rearrangement links TRBV29-1 to TRBJ2-5; 10 nucleotides match TRBD2. V lost 2 bases, J lost 11 bases, and 17 bases stayed unmatched. This CDR3 is built from 16 residues. Germline assignment: CDR1 SQVTM and CDR2 ANQGSEA.

The rearrangement uses TRBV7-9 and TRBJ2-7, with TRBD1 matching 10 bases. This CDR3 has 16 amino acids. CDR1 is SEHNR, CDR2 FQNEAQ, per germline (reference sequence). Trimming removed 0 bases from V and 6 bases from J; junction bases left unmatched: 8. CDR3 amino acids: CASSLALGQGFVEQYF. In nucleotides, the CDR3 is TGTGCCAGCAGCTTAGCGCTGGGACAGGGGTTCGTCGAGCAGTACTTC. The variable domain in full, completed from reference TRBV7-9 and TRBJ2-7, reads DTGVSQNPRHKITKRGQNVTFRCDPISEHNRLYWYRQTLGQGPEFLTYFQNEAQLEKSRLLSDRFSAERPKGSFSTLEIQRTEQGDSAMYLCASSLALGQGFVEQYFGPGTRLTVT.

In this sample, this clonotype turned up a few times. The CDR3 reads CSGGPDGDTQYF. For the CDR3, the DNA is TGCAGCGGTGGACCAGACGGAGATACGCAGTATTTT. This rearrangement joins TRBV29-1 to TRBJ2-3, with no clear D. The V end was cut by 7 bases, the J end by 5 bases, with 13 bases between. CDR1 SQVTM and CDR2 ANQGSEA come from the germline V gene. The CDR3 runs 12 residues.

This clonotype has more than one count but fewer than ten. The chain carries TRBV3-1 and TRBJ2-1; 11 bases map to TRBD2. The CDR3 consists of 18 residues. The germline V gene encodes CDR1 LGHDT and CDR2 YNNKEL (reference sequence). V gave up 4 bases and J gave up 1 base; unmatched junction bases: 9. The CDR3 sequence is CASSPDQRLAGSYNEQFF. In nucleotides, the CDR3 is TGTGCCAGCAGCCCAGATCAAAGACTAGCGGGATCCTACAATGAGCAGTTCTTC.

V usage is TRBV5-1 and J usage is TRBJ1-1, with D unresolved. The CDR3 length is 14 residues. V lost 1 base to trimming and J lost 8 bases, with 15 bases between them. CDR1 is SGHRS, CDR2 YFSETQ, per germline. The DNA for the CDR3 is TGCGCCAGCAGCTTGACGGGTCTGGGCTTGGAAGCTTTCTTT. Translated, it gives CASSLTGLGLEAFF. The full variable domain, in which reference TRBV5-1 and TRBJ1-1 provide the parts outside the CDR3, is KAGVTQTPRYLIKTRGQQVTLSCSPISGHRSVSWYQQTPGQGLQFLFEYFSETQRNKGNFPGRFSGRQFSNSRSEMNVSTLELGDSALYLCASSLTGLGLEAFFGQGTRLTVV.

The sample holds a few counts of this clonotype. The chain links TRBV7-2 to TRBJ2-1; the match to TRBD2 covers 7 bases. V shed 0 bases, J shed 6 bases, and the junction held 5 bases outside the gene matches. CDR1 and CDR2 (germline): SGHTA, FQGNSA. The CDR3 loop spans 15 amino acids. The CDR3 sequence: CASSLAPSGLNEQFF. CDR3 bases: TGTGCCAGCAGCTTAGCCCCTAGCGGCCTCAATGAGCAGTTCTTC.

This clonotype was detected only a few times. This chain uses TRBV5-1 with TRBJ2-6; D remains unclear. V lost 7 bases to trimming and J lost 0 bases, with 11 bases between them. The germline V gene encodes CDR1 SGHRS and CDR2 YFSETQ. The CDR3 covers 15 residues. The CDR3 DNA follows: TGCGCCAGCGCCCCGCGGACCTCTGGGGCCAACGTCCTGACTTTC. Translating gives CASAPRTSGANVLTF.

The V and J genes are TRBV7-8 and TRBJ2-1; D is undetermined. The V end lost 3 bases, the J end lost 5 bases, and 8 bases lay between the germline ends. The CDR3 is 13 residues long. Germline lookup yields CDR1 SGHVS and CDR2 FQNEAQ. The CDR3 nucleotides are TGTGCCAGCAGCTTGAACAGAAACAATGAGCAGTTCTTC. Translation gives CASSLNRNNEQFF.

This chain uses TRBV18 with TRBJ2-5, with no clear D. Per the germline V gene, CDR1 is KGHSH and CDR2 is LQKENI. The CDR3 runs to 17 residues. Trimming left V 2 bases short and J 4 bases short, with 20 bases between. CDR3 bases: TGTGCCAGCTCACCAAAAAATCCAGGCCTGAATAGAGAGACCCAGTACTTC. Translation gives CASSPKNPGLNRETQYF.

This clonotype came up a few times. The rearrangement links TRBV6-5 to TRBJ2-1, with D uncertain. Germline V gene data show CDR1 as MNHEY and CDR2 as SVGAGI. V shed 8 bases and J shed 4 bases, with 6 bases lying between them. The CDR3 consists of 11 residues. In nucleotides, the CDR3 is TGTGCCAGCGTGAGGTACAATGAGCAGTTCTTC. Translated, it gives CASVRYNEQFF.

In its sample, this clonotype was seen a few times. A read error may account for a junction end that differs from germline. V and J are TRBV20-1 and TRBJ2-7; TRBD2 aligns across 13 bases. Germline values: CDR1 DFQATT, CDR2 SNEGSKA (reference sequence). The CDR3 has 16 residues. CDR3 DNA sequence: TGCAGTTCTAGGACTAGCGGGAGTCAAGGTTCCTACGAGCAGTACTTC. Amino acid sequence: CSSRTSGSQGSYEQYF.

This clonotype was counted a few times. This chain connects TRBV5-1 to TRBJ2-7; a possible D gene is TRBD2 (6 bases). The CDR3 has 15 residues. CDR1 SGHRS and CDR2 YFSETQ come from the germline V gene. V shed 6 bases and J shed 1 base, with 17 bases lying between them. CDR3 DNA sequence: TGCGCCAGCACTCGGGTGGAGGGTTTTTCCTACGAGCAGTACTTC. Residues: CASTRVEGFSYEQYF.

The chain joins TRBV20-1 to TRBJ2-6, with D hard to call. The CDR3 runs to 16 residues. Deletions cut 3 bases from V and 3 bases from J, with 15 bases between. Looked up from germline, CDR1 is DFQATT and CDR2 is SNEGSKA (reference sequence). The CDR3 sequence: CSASGVGLYGANVLTF. In nucleotides, the CDR3 is TGCAGTGCTAGTGGGGTAGGCTTGTATGGGGCCAACGTCCTGACTTTC.

CDR3 DNA sequence: TGTGCCAGCAGCCAAGATGCCAGACCCACCGGGGAGCTGTTTTTT. Amino acid sequence: CASSQDARPTGELFF. The chain has TRBV3-1 and TRBJ2-2; no clear D gene. Per the germline V gene, CDR1 is LGHDT and CDR2 is YNNKEL (reference sequence). CDR3 size: 15 residues. V was shortened by 0 bases and J by 4 bases, with 9 bases between the two germline ends.